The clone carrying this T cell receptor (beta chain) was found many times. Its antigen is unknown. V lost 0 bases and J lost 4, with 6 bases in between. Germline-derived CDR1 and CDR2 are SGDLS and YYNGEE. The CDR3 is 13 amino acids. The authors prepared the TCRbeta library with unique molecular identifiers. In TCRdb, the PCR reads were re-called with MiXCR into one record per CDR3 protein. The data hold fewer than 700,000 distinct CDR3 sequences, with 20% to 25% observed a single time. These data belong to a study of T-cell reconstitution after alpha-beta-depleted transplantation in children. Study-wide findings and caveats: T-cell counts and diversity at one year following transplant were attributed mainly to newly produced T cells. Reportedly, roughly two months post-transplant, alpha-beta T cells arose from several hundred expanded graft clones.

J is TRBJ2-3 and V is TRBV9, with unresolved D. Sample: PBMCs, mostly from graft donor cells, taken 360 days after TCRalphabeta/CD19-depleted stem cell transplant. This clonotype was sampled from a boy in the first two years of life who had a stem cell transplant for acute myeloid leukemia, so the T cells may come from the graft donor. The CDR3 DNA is TGTGCCAGCAGCGTAGCTCCCGCAGATACGCAGTATTTT. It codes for CASSVAPADTQYF.